This TCR beta chain was profiled in a study of blood T cell repertoires in COVID-19. Clones were sequenced by immunoSEQ multiplex PCR, and TCRdb holds only the in-frame ones, with some missing. The table has nearly 45,000 clones, approximately 85% seen once; the top ten hold 25% to 35%. The CDR3 runs 13 residues. V dropped 10 bases and J dropped 2 bases, with 13 bases sitting between them. From germline, CDR1 is MNHNY and CDR2 SVGAGI (reference sequence). The chain is built from TRBV6-6 and TRBJ2-3; D is ambiguous. This receptor was obtained from a woman aged 80 or over with acute or convalescent COVID-19. Sequencing was carried out using peripheral blood. CDR3 amino acids: CATKSASTDTQYF. DNA of the CDR3: TGTGCCACCAAAAGCGCCTCCACAGATACGCAGTATTTT.